The 13 T cell receptor beta chains listed next were all sequenced from one sample in a study of blood T cell repertoires in COVID-19. TCRdb's table, derived via immunoSEQ multiplex PCR, lists solely in-frame clones and lacks some. There are about 240,000 clones in the sample; around 90% occur only once, and 0.83% lies in the top ten. Sequencing was carried out using peripheral blood. These receptors originate from a man under 40 with COVID-19, enrolled during active disease.

J is TRBJ2-7 and V is TRBV10-3, with 9 bases lining up with TRBD1. Losses at the gene ends were 3 bases for V and 2 bases for J; bases not matched to a gene: 8. The CDR3 has 16 amino acids. Germline values: CDR1 ENHRY, CDR2 SYGVKD. The CDR3 region is CAISDEPGQGAYEQYF. CDR3 bases: TGTGCCATCAGTGATGAACCGGGACAGGGTGCCTACGAGCAGTACTTC.

This clone was observed a single time. The gene calls are TRBV2 and TRBJ2-1; D is perhaps TRBD2 (6 bases). From germline, CDR1 is SNHLY and CDR2 FYNNEI. This CDR3 region has 15 residues. Trimming removed 6 bases from V and 0 bases from J, with 12 bases in between. CDR3 nucleotides: TGTGCCAGCAGAGGGGACTTGAGCTCCTACAATGAGCAGTTCTTC. Translation: CASRGDLSSYNEQFF.

The genes are TRBV7-2 and TRBJ1-2; D remains ambiguous. CDR1 is SGHTA and CDR2 is FQGNSA in the germline V gene. This CDR3 region has 12 residues. V lost 5 bases and J 8 bases, leaving 12 bases between the germline ends. In nucleotides, the CDR3 is TGTGCCAGCAGCCCCCCCCGGAGCGGCTACACCTTC. It specifies CASSPPRSGYTF.

The chain is built from TRBV12-3 or TRBV12-4 and TRBJ1-2; D ambiguous. The CDR3 contains 13 residues. V gave up 8 bases and J gave up 3 bases, with 13 bases separating them. CDR3 amino acids: CASPRFGDYGYTF. CDR3 bases: TGTGCCAGCCCGCGATTCGGAGACTATGGCTACACCTTC.

The CDR3 loop is CASSPPRQGSLYNSPLHF. CDR3 sequence (DNA): TGTGCCAGCAGTCCCCCCCGACAGGGTTCCCTTTATAATTCACCCCTCCACTTT. The chain carries TRBV27 and TRBJ1-6; 7 bases map to TRBD1. The CDR3 is 18 residues long. Germline lookup yields CDR1 MNHEY and CDR2 SMNVEV (reference sequence). J was trimmed by 4 bases and V by 5 bases; bases with no gene match: 14.

This sequence joins TRBV4-2 and TRBJ1-2; D is unresolved. Germline CDR1 is LGHNA and CDR2 is YNFKEQ. Deletions cut 0 bases from V and 4 bases from J, with 15 bases between. The CDR3 is 16 residues long. In nucleotides, the CDR3 is TGTGCCAGCAGCCAAGATCGGCGGGGTACCGGCTATGGCTACACCTTC. It codes for CASSQDRRGTGYGYTF.

V is TRBV30 and J is TRBJ2-3, with 7 bases matching TRBD1. In germline, CDR1 is GTSNPN, CDR2 SVGIG (reference sequence). The CDR3 is 15 amino acids. V shed 3 bases and J 3 bases; nucleotides not matched to a gene: 9. The chain's CDR3 is CAWSLRGSGTDTQYF. The DNA for the CDR3 is TGTGCCTGGAGCCTCAGGGGGTCAGGAACAGATACGCAGTATTTT.

This clone was found a few times. The genes are TRBV6-5 and TRBJ1-2; 7 bases line up with TRBD1. V trimming: 7 bases; J trimming: 7 bases; junction bases outside the gene matches: 15. This CDR3 has 15 residues. Germline loops: CDR1 MNHEY, CDR2 SVGAGI. CDR3 in amino acids: CASISRGTSVSGYTF. CDR3 nucleotides: TGTGCCAGCATTAGCAGGGGGACTAGCGTATCTGGCTACACCTTC.

The chain combines TRBV5-1 with TRBJ1-1; D is ambiguous. The CDR3 is 13 residues long. Germline CDR1 SGHRS, CDR2 YFSETQ. With 3 bases removed from V and 5 bases from J, the gap between germline ends came to 11 bases. This chain's CDR3 is CASSSPGSTEAFF. CDR3 nucleotide sequence: TGCGCCAGCAGCTCGCCAGGCAGTACTGAAGCTTTCTTT. The whole variable domain, filled in from reference TRBV5-1 and TRBJ1-1, reads KAGVTQTPRYLIKTRGQQVTLSCSPISGHRSVSWYQQTPGQGLQFLFEYFSETQRNKGNFPGRFSGRQFSNSRSEMNVSTLELGDSALYLCASSSPGSTEAFFGQGTRLTVV.

The V and J genes are TRBV6-1 and TRBJ2-4, with TRBD2 matching 8 bases. After removal of 4 bases from V and 7 bases from J, the junction contained 12 bases not matched to a gene. Germline V gives CDR1 MNHNS, CDR2 SASEGT. The CDR3 has 16 residues. CDR3 sequence (DNA): TGTGCCAGCAGTGGAAACGGACTAGCCGGGCGGAACATTCAGTACTTC. Protein: CASSGNGLAGRNIQYF.

J is TRBJ2-2 and V is TRBV7-9; D is unclear. Looked up from germline, CDR1 is SEHNR and CDR2 is FQNEAQ (reference sequence). The CDR3 is 12 residues long. The V gene lost 5 bases and the J gene lost 3 bases, with 4 bases spanning the gap. The chain's CDR3 is CASSLHTGELFF. Here the CDR3 DNA reads TGTGCCAGCAGCCTTCACACCGGGGAGCTGTTTTTT. Together with reference TRBV7-9 and TRBJ2-2, the CDR3 gives the full variable domain: DTGVSQNPRHKITKRGQNVTFRCDPISEHNRLYWYRQTLGQGPEFLTYFQNEAQLEKSRLLSDRFSAERPKGSFSTLEIQRTEQGDSAMYLCASSLHTGELFFGEGSRLTVL.

This chain connects TRBV5-4 to TRBJ1-1; D unresolved. The CDR3 is made up of 13 amino acids. V was shortened by 4 bases and J by 8 bases, with 15 bases between the two germline ends. The germline CDR1 and CDR2 sequences are SGHNT and YYREEE (reference sequence). The DNA for the CDR3 is TGTGCCAGCAGCCCCCCAGCCGCCAGGGAAGCTTTCTTT. Protein: CASSPPAAREAFF.

This rearrangement joins TRBV12-3 or TRBV12-4 to TRBJ2-1, with 7 bases fitting TRBD2. CDR3 size: 13 residues. Unmatched junction bases numbered 4, after V lost 6 bases and J lost 5 bases. The CDR3 coding sequence is TGTGCCAGCAGGGGGGGAGGGGACAATGAGCAGTTCTTC. Its protein is CASRGGGDNEQFF.